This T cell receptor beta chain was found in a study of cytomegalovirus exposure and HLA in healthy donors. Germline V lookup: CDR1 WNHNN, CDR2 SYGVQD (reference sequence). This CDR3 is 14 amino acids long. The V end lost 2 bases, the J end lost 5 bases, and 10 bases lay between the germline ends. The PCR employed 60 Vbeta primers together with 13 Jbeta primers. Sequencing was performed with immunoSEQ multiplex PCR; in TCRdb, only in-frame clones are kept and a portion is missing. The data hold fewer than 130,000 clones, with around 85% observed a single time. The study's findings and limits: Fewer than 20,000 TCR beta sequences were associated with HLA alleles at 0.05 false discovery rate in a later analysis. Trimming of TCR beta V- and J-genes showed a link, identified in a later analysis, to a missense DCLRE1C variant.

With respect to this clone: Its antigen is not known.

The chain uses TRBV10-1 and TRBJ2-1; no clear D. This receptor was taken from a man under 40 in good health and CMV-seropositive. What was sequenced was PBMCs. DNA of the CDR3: TGCGCCAGCAGTGAGGCGAGTTTGGACAATGAGCAGTTCTTC. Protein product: CASSEASLDNEQFF.